This T cell receptor beta chain appears in the sequencing data of a study of cytomegalovirus exposure and HLA in healthy donors. The PCR used 60 Vbeta and 13 Jbeta primers. The data were produced by immunoSEQ multiplex PCR, yet TCRdb's version contains in-frame clones alone and is incomplete. The sample carries about 210,000 clones, roughly 87% recorded once. Germline-derived CDR1 and CDR2 are SGHDT and YYEEEE. V was cut by 1 base and J by 5 bases, with 9 bases left in between. The CDR3 contains 13 residues. Remarks on this clone: The antigen is not known.

Findings of the study overall: Certain indistinguishable V segments, among them TRBV6-2 and TRBV6-3, were excluded. Reported results showed that the classifier diagnosed cytomegalovirus status with high specificity and sensitivity. Whilst most TCR sequences proved rare, a subset of public TCRs occurred across many donors.

Specimen: PBMCs. The clonotype was recovered from a boy under 10 years old in good health and CMV-seronegative. The chain links TRBV5-6 to TRBJ1-1, with D perhaps TRBD1 (6 bases). CDR3 residues: CASSLTGMTEAFF. The CDR3 nucleotides are TGTGCCAGCAGCTTGACAGGGATGACTGAAGCTTTCTTT. The variable domain in full, with the rest retrieved from reference TRBV5-6 and TRBJ1-1, is DAGVTQSPTHLIKTRGQQVTLRCSPKSGHDTVSWYQQALGQGPQFIFQYYEEEERQRGNFPDRFSGHQFPNYSSELNVNALLLGDSALYLCASSLTGMTEAFFGQGTRLTVV.